This TCR beta chain was profiled in a study of blood T cell repertoires in COVID-19. The wider study: Nucleic acid was either cDNA or gDNA, and it came from T cells, B-cell-depleted T cells, or PBMCs.

Libraries were prepared by immunoSEQ multiplex PCR; TCRdb keeps only in-frame clonotypes and omits some of them. Of some 81,000 clones in the sample, around 90% were seen once. The CDR3 is 16 residues long. Germline V gene data show CDR1 as SGHRS and CDR2 as YFSETQ. V gave up 2 bases and J gave up 8 bases; unmatched junction bases: 11. The sample consisted of peripheral blood. This sequence was found in a woman between 45 and 60 years old in a cohort sampled during active COVID-19. V gene TRBV5-1 combines with J gene TRBJ1-2; TRBD1 matches at 11 bases. The chain's CDR3 is CASSFGQGAIQYGYTF. The CDR3 DNA follows: TGCGCCAGCAGCTTCGGACAGGGGGCCATACAGTACGGCTACACCTTC.